This T cell receptor beta chain was obtained from a study of cytomegalovirus exposure and HLA in healthy donors. The CDR3 has 13 amino acids. Germline loops: CDR1 SNHLY, CDR2 FYNNEI. Trimming left V 6 bases short and J 3 bases short, with 12 bases between. The PCR made use of 60 Vbeta and 13 Jbeta primers. Assay: immunoSEQ multiplex PCR; the TCRdb copy retains only in-frame clones and omits some. Of about 140,000 clones in the sample, roughly four fifths were seen once. This chain joins TRBV2 and TRBJ2-7; D is uncertain. Sequenced sample: PBMCs. The receptor comes from a woman in her 50s in good health and CMV-seropositive. The CDR3 region has the DNA TGTGCCAGCAGGGCAAATACATTCTACGAGCAGTACTTC. It is translated as CASRANTFYEQYF. The full variable domain, its missing parts supplied by reference TRBV2 and TRBJ2-7, is EPEVTQTPSHQVTQMGQEVILRCVPISNHLYFYWYRQILGQKVEFLVSFYNNEISEKSEIFDDQFSVERPDGSNFTLKIRSTKLEDSAMYFCASRANTFYEQYFGPGTRLTVT.